This T cell receptor (beta chain) was captured by sequencing in a study of PD-L1 blockade in urothelial cancer. Background on the study: Atezolizumab (1,200 mg intravenously every 3 weeks) began at some point between 2014 and 2016 for patients. There were a median of approximately 150,000 T cells in blood samples.

Indicated time point: pretreatment peripheral blood. Each patient presented with locally advanced or metastatic urothelial carcinoma. Samples spanned pretreatment and treatment, with 1 to 8 time points per patient. Sequenced by immunoSEQ multiplex PCR; TCRdb stores in-frame clones only, minus some. Here the sample spans 95,000 or so clones, about nine tenths being singletons. Material: PBMCs, obtained around atezolizumab (anti-PD-L1) treatment. The TCR originated in a man aged 55 to 70 with urothelial cancer.

The CDR3 DNA follows: TGTGCCAGCAGTAACGGACTAGCGGGTTACAATGAGCAGTTCTTC. As protein: CASSNGLAGYNEQFF. The rearrangement links TRBV6-5 to TRBJ2-1; 11 bases are a match to TRBD2. There are 15 residues in the CDR3. V lost 5 bases, J lost 4 bases, and 4 bases stayed unmatched. Germline lookup yields CDR1 MNHEY and CDR2 SVGAGI.